The 17 T cell receptor beta chains given below trace back to one sample, sequenced in a study of T-cell reconstitution after alpha-beta-depleted transplantation in children. For TCRbeta, the library was prepared with unique molecular identifiers. TCRdb recomputed calls from the PCR reads with MiXCR, one row per CDR3 protein. The table includes about 240,000 distinct CDR3 sequences, roughly 25% detected once. This specimen was PBMCs, taken before TCRalphabeta/CD19-depleted stem cell transplant. These receptors came from a girl between 2 and 10 years old with Fanconi anemia, due to receive a stem cell transplant.

V is TRBV12-3 or TRBV12-4 and J is TRBJ2-7, with 7 bases fitting TRBD1. The CDR3 spans 13 residues. V trimming: 6 bases; J trimming: 5 bases; junction bases outside the gene matches: 7. For the CDR3, the DNA is TGTGCCAGCAGGCCGGACAGGTCCAACGAGCAGTACTTC. Translated, it gives CASRPDRSNEQYF.

This clonotype was picked up a small number of times. The chain links TRBV5-1 to TRBJ2-7; D is uncertain. V lost 6 bases, J lost 2 bases, and 15 bases lay in between. Germline V gives CDR1 SGHRS, CDR2 YFSETQ. CDR3 length equals 14 residues. CDR3 amino acids: CASTEVSGTYEQYF. CDR3 in DNA: TGCGCCAGCACTGAAGTCTCAGGAACCTACGAGCAGTACTTC.

This clonotype was observed many times. The chain couples TRBV20-1 to TRBJ1-2; D is perhaps TRBD1 (6 bases). The CDR3 totals 12 residues. Germline-derived CDR1 and CDR2 are DFQATT and SNEGSKA (reference sequence). With 6 bases removed from V and 5 bases from J, the gap between germline ends came to 13 bases. This CDR3 is CSAPKGQYGYTF. CDR3 DNA sequence: TGCAGTGCCCCGAAAGGACAGTATGGCTACACCTTC.

The sample holds a few counts of this clonotype. The chain carries TRBV25-1 and TRBJ2-7; TRBD2 matches at 7 bases. The CDR3 runs 16 residues. From germline, CDR1 is MGHDK and CDR2 SYGVNS. V trimming: 4 bases; J trimming: 2 bases; junction bases outside the gene matches: 11. The CDR3 loop is CASSASSSGPTYEQYF. CDR3 DNA sequence: TGTGCCAGCAGTGCTTCATCTAGCGGACCTACCTACGAGCAGTACTTC.

In its sample, this clonotype was seen many times. The chain combines TRBV7-6 with TRBJ2-1, with D perhaps TRBD1 (5 bases). V lost 0 bases and J 4 bases, leaving 7 bases between the germline ends. CDR3 length: 14 amino acids. CDR1 is SGHVS, CDR2 FNYEAQ, per germline. CDR3 region: CASSLAQGYNEQFF. The CDR3 DNA reads as TGTGCCAGCAGCTTAGCGCAGGGTTACAATGAGCAGTTCTTC.

This clonotype has a count of ten or more. The chain is built from TRBV29-1 and TRBJ2-5, with unresolved D. V was cut by 4 bases and J by 7 bases, with 10 bases left in between. Per germline, CDR1 SQVTM and CDR2 ANQGSEA. CDR3 length equals 11 residues. DNA of the CDR3: TGCAGCGTTGGGTCCGAGGCGACCCAGTACTTC. Translated: CSVGSEATQYF.

This clonotype was recorded a few times. The rearrangement uses TRBV12-3 or TRBV12-4 and TRBJ2-7; maybe TRBD2 (7 bases). This CDR3 has 15 residues. Trimming took off 4 bases at V and 5 bases at J, with 18 bases between the two ends. The CDR3 DNA follows: TGTGCCAGCAGTTATATAGAGAGGGGGGGTAACGAGCAGTACTTC. It encodes CASSYIERGGNEQYF.

This clonotype was seen repeatedly, ten times or more. The chain employs TRBV12-3 or TRBV12-4 and TRBJ1-1; D gene uncertain. The germline V and J ends were trimmed by 10 bases and 0 bases, with 9 bases remaining between them. This CDR3 is 12 amino acids long. Here the CDR3 reads CANSVMNTEAFF. For the CDR3, the DNA is TGTGCCAACAGCGTCATGAACACTGAAGCTTTCTTT.

The genes are TRBV13 and TRBJ2-3, with D tentatively TRBD2 (5 bases). This CDR3 is 15 amino acids long. Deletions cut 0 bases from V and 3 bases from J, with 10 bases between. Germline-derived CDR1 and CDR2 are PRHDT and FYEKMQ (reference sequence). The CDR3 region is CASSLGLVGTDTQYF. CDR3 sequence (DNA): TGTGCCAGCAGCTTAGGACTAGTTGGTACAGATACGCAGTATTTT.

The chain couples TRBV30 to TRBJ1-1, with D possibly TRBD1 on 6 matching bases. CDR1 is GTSNPN, CDR2 SVGIG, per germline (reference sequence). CDR3 length: 13 residues. The V end lost 5 bases, the J end lost 0 bases, and 10 bases lay between the germline ends. CDR3 sequence: CAWAGQMNTEAFF. The CDR3 DNA reads TGTGCCTGGGCTGGACAGATGAACACTGAAGCTTTCTTT.

This clonotype was observed at least ten times. For the CDR3, the DNA is TGCGCCAGCAGCTTGGATGGGGGCCGAGTCTACGAGCAGTACTTC. Translating it yields CASSLDGGRVYEQYF. J is TRBJ2-7 and V is TRBV5-1; D might be TRBD1 (6 bases). This CDR3 has 15 residues. The germline V gene has CDR1 SGHRS and CDR2 YFSETQ. Trimming pared 0 bases from V and 3 bases from J, leaving 13 bases between. The full variable domain, rest sourced from reference TRBV5-1 and TRBJ2-7, is KAGVTQTPRYLIKTRGQQVTLSCSPISGHRSVSWYQQTPGQGLQFLFEYFSETQRNKGNFPGRFSGRQFSNSRSEMNVSTLELGDSALYLCASSLDGGRVYEQYFGPGTRLTVT.

V gene TRBV5-1 combines with J gene TRBJ2-5, with 10 bases aligning to TRBD2. The germline V gene encodes CDR1 SGHRS and CDR2 YFSETQ. The J segment lost 3 bases and the V segment lost 7 bases, leaving 6 bases of the junction unmatched. The CDR3 is 14 amino acids. The CDR3 is CASGTAGGEETQYF. As DNA, the CDR3 is TGCGCCAGCGGCACAGCGGGGGGGGAAGAGACCCAGTACTTC. The complete variable domain, with remaining parts taken from reference TRBV5-1 and TRBJ2-5, reads KAGVTQTPRYLIKTRGQQVTLSCSPISGHRSVSWYQQTPGQGLQFLFEYFSETQRNKGNFPGRFSGRQFSNSRSEMNVSTLELGDSALYLCASGTAGGEETQYFGPGTRLLVL.

This clonotype showed up many times. The V call is TRBV29-1, the J call TRBJ2-7, with 13 bases lining up with TRBD2. CDR1 is SQVTM, CDR2 ANQGSEA, per germline. The length of the CDR3 is 14 residues. With 3 bases clipped from V and 2 bases from J, the junction kept 1 base outside the gene matches. CDR3 residues: CSVDGLAGAYEQYF. The CDR3 DNA follows: TGCAGCGTTGATGGACTAGCGGGAGCCTACGAGCAGTACTTC.

The V gene is TRBV5-1, the J gene TRBJ2-3; 9 nucleotides match TRBD1. Germline lookup yields CDR1 SGHRS and CDR2 YFSETQ. The V gene end was trimmed by 4 bases and the J gene end by 0 bases; junction bases not matched to a gene: 6. This CDR3 region has 16 residues. CDR3 in amino acids: CASSQGQGASTDTQYF. The CDR3 DNA follows: TGCGCCAGCAGCCAGGGACAGGGTGCTAGCACAGATACGCAGTATTTT.

This clonotype was seen only a few times. The chain links TRBV10-2 to TRBJ2-3; TRBD2 might be the D (5 bases). The CDR3 totals 14 residues. Trimming removed 3 bases at V and 1 base at J, with 8 bases between. In germline, CDR1 is WSHSY, CDR2 SAAADI. CDR3 coding DNA: TGCGCCAGCAGTGATCGGGGAGGCACAGATACGCAGTATTTT. It yields the protein CASSDRGGTDTQYF.

The V call is TRBV5-1, the J call TRBJ2-7, with D perhaps given as TRBD1 or TRBD2 (5 bases each). This CDR3 has 16 residues. V was clipped by 4 bases and J by 1 base, with 18 bases between them. Germline V gene lookup returns CDR1 SGHRS and CDR2 YFSETQ. The CDR3 DNA sequence: TGCGCCAGCAGCATCGACTTGGGGGTAGGTTCCTACGAGCAGTACTTC. It is translated as CASSIDLGVGSYEQYF.

This clonotype turned up a few times. V usage is TRBV28 and J usage is TRBJ2-1; D unclear. CDR3 length equals 15 residues. V was cut by 8 bases and J by 4 bases, with 18 bases left in between. Germline V gives CDR1 MDHEN, CDR2 SYDVKM. CDR3 loop: CASLKNGRLYNEQFF. The CDR3 DNA follows: TGTGCCAGCCTCAAAAACGGGCGGCTTTACAATGAGCAGTTCTTC.